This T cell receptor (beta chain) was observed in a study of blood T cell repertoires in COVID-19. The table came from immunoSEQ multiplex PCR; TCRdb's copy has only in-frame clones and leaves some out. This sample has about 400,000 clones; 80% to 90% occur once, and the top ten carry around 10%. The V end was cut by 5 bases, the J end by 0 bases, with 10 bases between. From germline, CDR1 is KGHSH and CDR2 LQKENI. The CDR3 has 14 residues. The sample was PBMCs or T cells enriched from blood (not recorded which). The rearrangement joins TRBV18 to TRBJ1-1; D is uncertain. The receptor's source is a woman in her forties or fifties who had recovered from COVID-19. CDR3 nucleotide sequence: TGTGCCAGCTCATCCGACACCTTGAACACTGAAGCTTTCTTT. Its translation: CASSSDTLNTEAFF.